A single sample is the source of the 17 T cell receptor beta chains below, sequenced in a study of tumor and adjacent non-tumor tissue in lung cancer listed by TCRdb under 2018. Libraries were built with multiplex PCR. Sequenced on an Illumina HiSeq 2500. TCRbeta libraries were constructed through three rounds of nested PCR with primers (Table S4) according to protocols modified from ARM-PCR. Using fastp at Q25 and MiXCR, TCRdb reprocessed the public reads and kept productive beta chains. One record per CDR3 amino acid sequence lists the most common genes and DNA. The sample includes 94,000 or so distinct CDR3 sequences, with roughly 77% observed a single time. Of the sample, 21% is held by the ten largest clones. RNA was extracted from bulk unsorted tissue and checked for quality with a NanoDrop ND-1000 and an Agilent 2100. The normal lung samples consisted of distant non-tumor tissue collected more than 3 cm from the tumor edge.

Material: distant non-tumor lung tissue. The receptors stem from a woman aged 45-60 years with non-small cell lung cancer.

In regard to this clonotype: The CDR3 end shows no conserved phenylalanine or tryptophan, and so a read error is likely. This sequence joins TRBV10-2 and TRBJ1-5; no reliable D call. CDR1 and CDR2 (germline): WSHSY, SAAADI. This CDR3 has 14 residues. V lost 4 bases and J 7 bases, leaving 14 bases between the germline ends. DNA of the CDR3: TGCGCCAGCAGTGGGGCTGATACGCAGCAGCCCCAGCATGTT. Translated, it gives CASSGADTQQPQHV.

In the case of this clonotype: Mismatch with germline at one junction end may stem from a read error. V usage is TRBV5-1 and J usage is TRBJ2-3; D is uncertain. The CDR3 contains 16 residues. CDR1 and CDR2 from the germline V gene are SGHRS and YFSETQ. The CDR3 DNA reads TGCGCCAGCAACGAAAGGCCCCGATCACAAATCCATACGCAGTATTTC. Protein product: CASNERPRSQIHTQYF.

Details on this clonotype: One end of the junction is discordant with germline, which a read error may explain. The chain is built from TRBV5-1 and TRBJ2-7; 7 nucleotides align to TRBD1. The germline V gene encodes CDR1 SGHRS and CDR2 YFSETQ. This CDR3 has 14 amino acids. The CDR3 reads CASSLAQTGLERYF. The CDR3, as DNA: TGCGCCAGCAGCTTGGCCCAGACAGGGCTCGAGCGGTACTTC.

There are many counts of this clonotype. A much bigger clone sits one base away, suggesting this may be a read error. The chain couples TRBV6-5 to TRBJ2-7; D possibly corresponds to TRBD2 (5 bases). CDR3 length: 15 residues. The germline gives CDR1 MNHEY, CDR2 SVGAGI. V dropped 6 bases and J dropped 1 base, with 16 bases sitting between them. CDR3 protein: CASRWDRDPSYEQYF. The CDR3 DNA is TGTGCCAGCAGATGGGATCGGGATCCTTCCTACGAGCAGTACTTC.

This clonotype was seen at least ten times. The chain employs TRBV4-1 and TRBJ1-5; tentatively, D is TRBD1 (5 bases). V was pared by 2 bases and J by 4 bases, with 15 bases between. Germline-derived CDR1 and CDR2 are MGHRA and YSYEKL. This CDR3 spans 16 amino acids. Here the CDR3 reads CASSQTPQGRNQPQHF. CDR3 DNA: TGCGCCAGCAGCCAAACTCCGCAGGGACGTAATCAGCCCCAGCATTTT.

A remark on this clonotype: Possible read error: a much larger clone is one base away. This chain uses TRBV20-1 with TRBJ2-1; 8 nucleotides match TRBD2. CDR3 size: 14 residues. Germline V gene lookup returns CDR1 DFQATT and CDR2 SNEGSKA (reference sequence). Losses at the gene ends were 6 bases for V and 9 bases for J; bases not matched to a gene: 13. CDR3 sequence reads: CSAHPGLVGVEQFF. In nucleotides, the CDR3 is TGCAGTGCCCACCCGGGACTAGTGGGGGTTGAGCAGTTCTTC.

Turning to this clonotype: A read error may produce the germline difference seen at one junction end. V is TRBV6-5 and J is TRBJ2-2, with 9 bases identical to TRBD2. This CDR3 is built from 15 residues. CDR1 and CDR2 (germline): MNHEY, SVGAGI. CDR3 amino acids: CVSRRGGFYTGELFF. CDR3 sequence (DNA): TGTGTCAGCAGGCGGGGGGGCTTTTACACCGGGGAGCTCTTTTTT.

In the case of this clonotype: An end of the junction does not agree with germline; a read error may underlie this. J is TRBJ2-7 and V is TRBV11-2, with 13 positions matching TRBD2. Germline CDR1 and CDR2: SGHAT and FQNNGV. The CDR3 extends over 17 amino acids. The CDR3 DNA follows: TGTGCCAGCAGCCCCCTGACTAGCGGGAGGACATTGTGGGAGCAGTATTTC. Encoded protein: CASSPLTSGRTLWEQYF.

The chain couples TRBV11-1 to TRBJ2-7; D not resolved. CDR3 length: 14 residues. V was shortened by 8 bases and J by 5 bases, with 19 bases between the two germline ends. Germline V lookup: CDR1 SGHAT, CDR2 FQDESV (reference sequence). The CDR3 protein is CASCSYRRANEQYF. The CDR3 nucleotides read TGTGCCAGCTGCTCCTACAGACGGGCCAACGAGCAGTACTTC.

For this clonotype: A read error may be the cause here, since a much bigger clone is one base away. This is likely a read error, given that the CDR3 carries no conserved phenylalanine or tryptophan at its end. The chain is built from TRBV11-3 and TRBJ2-1; no clear D gene. The V end was cut by 2 bases, the J end by 6 bases, with 5 bases between. The CDR3 covers 12 residues. Germline lookup yields CDR1 SGHNT and CDR2 YENEEA. The CDR3 loop is CASSLNANEQFL. Here the CDR3 DNA reads TGTGCCAGCAGCTTAAATGCCAATGAGCAGTTCCTC.

Notes on this clonotype: One end of the junction fails to match germline, which may point to a read error. The rearrangement joins TRBV4-2 to TRBJ2-7, with 9 bases fitting TRBD2. The CDR3 length is 15 residues. Germline assignment: CDR1 LGHNA and CDR2 YNFKEQ. CDR3 coding DNA: TGTGCCAGCTGCCAAGAGTCCGGCGGGAGGGCCATGCAGTACTTC. Its translation: CASCQESGGRAMQYF.

About this clonotype itself: The junction differs from germline at one of its ends, possibly a read error. V is TRBV5-4 and J is TRBJ2-3; 10 bases fit TRBD2. The CDR3 is made up of 15 amino acids. The germline CDR1 and CDR2 sequences are SGHNT and YYREEE (reference sequence). The CDR3 protein is CASSLSGTSVDTQYF. CDR3 bases: TGTGCCAGCAGCTTGTCCGGGACTAGCGTAGATACGCAATACTTT.

Points on this clonotype: The junction differs from germline at one of its ends, possibly a read error. The chain carries TRBV4-2 and TRBJ2-7; the match to TRBD1 covers 9 bases. Germline CDR1 is LGHNA and CDR2 is YNFKEQ. This CDR3 contains 14 residues. This CDR3 is CAGSQGTGSNVQYF. CDR3 DNA: TGTGCCGGCAGCCAGGGGACAGGGAGCAACGTGCAGTACTTC.

This clonotype has just one count. The junction differs from germline at one of its ends, possibly a read error. The CDR3 DNA reads as TGTACCAGCAGCCGAGGACTAGCGGGGGCTAGCACAGATACGCAGTATTTT. Residues: CTSSRGLAGASTDTQYF. The chain joins TRBV7-8 to TRBJ2-3, with TRBD2 matching 13 bases. This CDR3 is built from 17 residues. Germline CDR1 SGHVS, CDR2 FQNEAQ.

V is TRBV18 and J is TRBJ1-1; D unresolved. Germline V gene sequence: CDR1 KGHSH, CDR2 LQKENI. Trimming removed 2 bases from V and 4 bases from J, with 14 bases in between. The CDR3 length is 15 residues. As DNA, the CDR3 is TGTGCCAGCTCACCAGCGGCAGGAGTATCCACTGAAGCTTTCTTT. Translating gives CASSPAAGVSTEAFF.

In regard to this clonotype: Lacking the conserved final phenylalanine or tryptophan, this CDR3 likely reflects a read error. The rearrangement links TRBV29-1 to TRBJ2-1; 8 bases align to TRBD1. This CDR3 region has 16 residues. CDR1 and CDR2 (germline): SQVTM, ANQGSEA. Trimming at V came to 2 bases and at J to 5 bases, leaving 11 bases not matched to a gene. CDR3: CSVESQDRVTNNEQFL. DNA for the CDR3: TGCAGCGTTGAATCTCAGGACAGGGTGACTAACAATGAGCAGTTCTTA.

In the case of this clonotype: The CDR3 does not end in the conserved phenylalanine or tryptophan, so this is likely a read error. The chain links TRBV12-3 or TRBV12-4 to TRBJ2-2; 7 bases align to TRBD2. The CDR3 is 12 residues long. DNA of the CDR3: TGTGCCAGCAGTTTAAACAGCGGGGAACTGTTTTCT. This gives the protein CASSLNSGELFS.